Included here is one TCR beta chain sequence, with context. Its antigen is undetermined. The sample is drawn from a study of chemoradiotherapy in HPV16-positive cancers. Background on the study: Functional T-cell assays on two HPV16-positive patients' cells defined candidate HPV-specific clones and common TCR motifs. Overall study findings and caveats: The functional HPV-specific definition rests on just two HPV16-positive patients. Candidate HPV-specific clones and E7-related TCR motifs grew in tumor during treatment.

The CDR3 has 15 residues. Trimming took off 1 base at V and 3 bases at J, with 10 bases between the two ends. Germline V gene lookup returns CDR1 SGHVS and CDR2 FQNEAQ. Generated by immunoSEQ multiplex PCR, the TCRdb table keeps only in-frame clones and is missing some. The repertoire holds under 35,000 clones, around 88% seen once, with roughly 4.5% in the top ten. Repertoires were sampled repeatedly during chemoradiotherapy. This clonotype originated in a human donor with HPV-associated anogenital cancer. The chain joins TRBV7-8 to TRBJ2-1; possible D gene TRBD2, 6 bases. This specimen consisted of blood, obtained from a patient who underwent chemoradiotherapy. The CDR3 region has the DNA TGTGCCAGCAGCTTAGAAGGCGGGGACTACAATGAGCAGTTCTTC. It specifies CASSLEGGDYNEQFF.